These 30 T cell receptor beta chains were sequenced from one sample in a study of radiation and T cells in renal cell carcinoma. TCRdb keeps only in-frame clones here, not all; method: immunoSEQ multiplex PCR. The table includes 100,000 to 150,000 clones, more than 75% detected once. Time point of the sample: blood 2 weeks post-SBRT. Treatment here: 15 Gy SBRT to primary tumor, nephrectomy 4 weeks later. Sequencing was performed on blood, taken from a patient whose treatment included radiotherapy and nephrectomy. Receptor source: a woman in her 70s with renal cell carcinoma.

V and J are TRBV4-1 and TRBJ1-5, with D uncertain. The CDR3 sequence is 16 residues long. CDR1 is MGHRA and CDR2 is YSYEKL in the germline V gene. V was trimmed by 0 bases and J by 8 bases, leaving 17 bases between them. The CDR3 protein is CASSQDWGTFLEPQHF. The CDR3 DNA follows: TGCGCCAGCAGCCAAGATTGGGGAACCTTCTTGGAGCCCCAGCATTTT.

The rearrangement links TRBV6-5 to TRBJ1-4; D gene uncertain. The CDR3 is 16 residues long. V shed 0 bases and J shed 8 bases, with 16 bases lying between them. Per germline, CDR1 MNHEY and CDR2 SVGAGI. CDR3 loop: CASSYSNPALGEKLFF. DNA of the CDR3: TGTGCCAGCAGTTACTCGAATCCGGCCTTGGGGGAAAAACTGTTTTTT.

The J gene is TRBJ1-2, the V gene TRBV28, with D possibly being TRBD1 (6 bases). Trimming took 6 bases from V and 2 from J, leaving 16 bases between them. This CDR3 spans 15 amino acids. From germline, CDR1 is MDHEN and CDR2 SYDVKM. This CDR3 reads CASRGIRGANYGYTF. CDR3 nucleotide sequence: TGTGCCAGCAGGGGGATTCGGGGGGCGAACTATGGCTACACCTTC.

This clone was recorded only once. The V gene is TRBV19, the J gene TRBJ2-7, with 10 bases fitting TRBD1. Trimming cost V 8 bases and J 1 base; bases outside gene matches: 5. Per germline, CDR1 LNHDA and CDR2 SQIVND (reference sequence). The CDR3 contains 14 residues. CDR3: CASSGTGVSYEQYF. CDR3 coding DNA: TGTGCCAGTTCCGGGACAGGGGTATCCTACGAGCAGTACTTC.

The gene calls are TRBV5-6 and TRBJ2-1; D ambiguous. Deletions cut 4 bases from V and 7 bases from J, with 12 bases between. CDR3 length equals 13 residues. Germline V gives CDR1 SGHDT, CDR2 YYEEEE. The CDR3 region has the DNA TGTGCCAGCAGCCCAGTACCAAATAATGAGCAGTTCTTC. Encoded protein: CASSPVPNNEQFF.

This chain joins TRBV14 and TRBJ1-4, with a possible D match to TRBD1 (5 bases). Trimming shortened V by 1 base and J by 2 bases, and 14 bases separated the two germline ends. The length of the CDR3 is 17 residues. The germline V gene encodes CDR1 SGHDN and CDR2 FVKESK. The CDR3 DNA reads TGTGCCAGCAGCCAAGGGGGAGGGAAGGGGACTAATGAAAAACTGTTTTTT. The encoded protein is CASSQGGGKGTNEKLFF. The entire variable domain, with the rest obtained from reference TRBV14 and TRBJ1-4, is as follows: EAGVTQFPSHSVIEKGQTVTLRCDPISGHDNLYWYRRVMGKEIKFLLHFVKESKQDESGMPNNRFLAERTGGTYSTLKVQPAELEDSGVYFCASSQGGGKGTNEKLFFGSGTQLSVL.

This chain joins TRBV27 and TRBJ1-5; perhaps TRBD1 as D (5 bases). V was pared by 3 bases and J by 0 bases, with 9 bases between. This CDR3 region has 15 residues. Germline CDR1 and CDR2: MNHEY and SMNVEV (reference sequence). CDR3 DNA: TGTGCCAGCAGTTTTTGGGGGAATAGCAATCAGCCCCAGCATTTT. Translating it yields CASSFWGNSNQPQHF.

This chain joins TRBV4-3 and TRBJ2-7; 8 bases fit TRBD1. Losses at the gene ends were 2 bases for V and 4 bases for J; bases not matched to a gene: 1. Germline CDR1 is LGHNA and CDR2 is YSLEER. The CDR3 runs 13 residues. CDR3 sequence reads: CASSQTGGYEQYF. The CDR3 bases are TGCGCCAGCAGCCAAACAGGGGGTTACGAGCAGTACTTC.

The chain combines TRBV5-1 with TRBJ2-1; 7 bases align to TRBD1. CDR1 and CDR2 (germline): SGHRS, YFSETQ. With V trimmed by 4 bases and J by 0 bases, 4 bases remained unmatched. CDR3 length equals 15 residues. The CDR3 here is CASSTRDSSYNEQFF. The CDR3 DNA is TGCGCCAGCAGCACCCGGGACAGCTCCTACAATGAGCAGTTCTTC.

J is TRBJ1-5 and V is TRBV20-1, with unresolved D. Germline lookup yields CDR1 DFQATT and CDR2 SNEGSKA (reference sequence). The CDR3 has 9 residues. V dropped 7 bases and J dropped 6 bases, with 4 bases sitting between them. This chain's CDR3 is CSVGQPQHF. CDR3 DNA: TGCAGTGTGGGTCAGCCCCAGCATTTT.

The genes are TRBV5-1 and TRBJ2-2; 8 nucleotides agree with TRBD1. There are 16 residues in the CDR3. CDR1 is SGHRS and CDR2 is YFSETQ in the germline V gene. With V trimmed by 4 bases and J by 3 bases, 8 bases remained unmatched. The chain's CDR3 is CASSVNRGAYTGELFF. CDR3 in DNA: TGCGCCAGCAGCGTTAACAGGGGGGCCTACACCGGGGAGCTGTTTTTT.

This clone was picked up a small number of times. The chain carries TRBV2 and TRBJ1-2; the match to TRBD1 covers 7 bases. The germline V gene has CDR1 SNHLY and CDR2 FYNNEI. With 5 bases clipped from V and 4 bases from J, the junction kept 10 bases outside the gene matches. CDR3 length: 15 residues. In DNA form, the CDR3 reads TGTGCCAGCAGTCAACTGCAGGGGGTCGGCTATGGCTACACCTTC. Protein: CASSQLQGVGYGYTF.

The rearrangement joins TRBV18 to TRBJ2-7; D remains ambiguous. Trimming left V 2 bases short and J 6 bases short, with 5 bases between. The germline V gene encodes CDR1 KGHSH and CDR2 LQKENI. This CDR3 is 11 amino acids long. CDR3 bases: TGTGCCAGCTCACCAGGTTCCGAGCAGTACTTC. Protein sequence: CASSPGSEQYF.

This clone was recorded a few times. The chain employs TRBV4-2 and TRBJ1-5; the D is unclear. Germline-derived CDR1 and CDR2 are LGHNA and YNFKEQ. The CDR3 totals 14 residues. Trimming removed 0 bases at V and 8 bases at J, with 11 bases between. In DNA, the CDR3 is TGTGCCAGCAGCCAAGAGTCGGGAGATAAGCCCCAGCATTTT. Amino acid sequence: CASSQESGDKPQHF.

The chain combines TRBV7-2 with TRBJ2-1; TRBD2 agrees at 13 bases. The trim removed 2 bases at V and 9 bases at J, leaving 13 bases unmatched. The CDR3 covers 18 residues. Germline V CDR1 and CDR2: SGHTA, FQGNSA. The DNA for the CDR3 is TGTGCCAGCAGCTTAACTTCCGGACTAGCGGGGGCCCTTGGTGAGCAGTTCTTC. Translated, it gives CASSLTSGLAGALGEQFF. The full variable domain, in which reference TRBV7-2 and TRBJ2-1 provide the parts outside the CDR3, is GAGVSQSPSNKVTEKGKDVELRCDPISGHTALYWYRQSLGQGLEFLIYFQGNSAPDKSGLPSDRFSAERTGGSVSTLTIQRTQQEDSAVYLCASSLTSGLAGALGEQFFGPGTRLTVL.

The CDR3 reads CASSRGQMNTEAFF. CDR3 nucleotide sequence: TGTGCCAGCAGCAGGGGACAGATGAACACTGAAGCTTTCTTT. The chain carries TRBV9 and TRBJ1-1; 7 nucleotides align to TRBD1. The V gene's germline CDR1 is SGDLS and CDR2 YYNGEE. Trimming cost V 4 bases and J 0 bases; bases outside gene matches: 3. The CDR3 has 14 amino acids.

The chain couples TRBV6-6 to TRBJ1-2; unclear D gene. Trimming shortened V by 7 bases and J by 4 bases, and 16 bases separated the two germline ends. The CDR3 has 14 amino acids. CDR1 MNHNY and CDR2 SVGAGI come from the germline V gene (reference sequence). The CDR3 region is CASNPTKGSYGYTF. For the CDR3, the DNA is TGTGCCAGCAACCCTACGAAGGGATCCTATGGCTACACCTTC.

V is TRBV5-4 and J is TRBJ2-1; TRBD2 matches at 15 bases. The CDR3 runs 17 residues. V shed 4 bases and J 6 bases; nucleotides not matched to a gene: 8. Germline V gives CDR1 SGHNT, CDR2 YYREEE (reference sequence). This chain's CDR3 is CASSGTSGGTLSNEQFF. For the CDR3, the DNA is TGTGCCAGCAGCGGGACTAGCGGGGGGACCTTATCCAATGAGCAGTTCTTC.

This chain uses TRBV28 with TRBJ2-2; 7 nucleotides match TRBD1. From germline, CDR1 is MDHEN and CDR2 SYDVKM. There are 14 residues in the CDR3. Germline trimming cut 5 bases from V and 4 bases from J; bases unmatched to any gene: 4. DNA of the CDR3: TGTGCCAGCAGTCAGACAGGGTTCACCGGGGAGCTGTTTTTT. This encodes CASSQTGFTGELFF.

CDR3: CASSPGTRVTGELFF. In nucleotides, the CDR3 is TGTGCCAGCAGCCCCGGGACTAGGGTTACCGGGGAGCTGTTTTTT. This chain links TRBV6-1 with TRBJ2-2; 8 bases fit TRBD2. Germline CDR1 reads MNHNS; CDR2 reads SASEGT. The CDR3 contains 15 residues. The ends lost 6 bases at V and 5 bases at J; junction bases unmatched: 8.

The rearrangement links TRBV29-1 to TRBJ1-1; 11 bases fit TRBD1. The CDR3 sequence is 20 residues long. With 6 bases clipped from V and 5 bases from J, the junction kept 26 bases outside the gene matches. Per the germline V gene, CDR1 is SQVTM and CDR2 is ANQGSEA. The CDR3 region is CSVVAGTGGSFRRATTEAFF. In nucleotides, the CDR3 is TGCAGCGTCGTCGCCGGGACAGGGGGGAGTTTTCGTCGCGCCACAACTGAAGCTTTCTTT.

This clone was detected only once. V usage is TRBV9 and J usage is TRBJ2-7; possibly TRBD1 or TRBD2 for D (5 bases each). Germline V CDR1 and CDR2: SGDLS, YYNGEE. V was trimmed by 3 bases and J by 2 bases, leaving 15 bases between them. The CDR3 has 15 amino acids. The CDR3 DNA is TGTGCCAGCAGCGCGAGAGGGACGTTTGCCTACGAGCAGTACTTC. Translating gives CASSARGTFAYEQYF.

This rearrangement joins TRBV7-3 to TRBJ2-6, with D unresolved. Germline CDR1 SGHTA, CDR2 FQGTGA. V was pared by 5 bases and J by 0 bases, with 8 bases between. This CDR3 is built from 15 residues. This CDR3 reads CASSPLPSGANVLTF. The CDR3 region has the DNA TGTGCCAGCAGCCCCTTGCCCTCTGGGGCCAACGTCCTGACTTTC.

The chain couples TRBV7-8 to TRBJ1-5; D unclear. There are 16 residues in the CDR3. CDR1 SGHVS and CDR2 FQNEAQ come from the germline V gene. The V gene lost 5 bases and the J gene lost 4 bases, with 18 bases spanning the gap. CDR3: CASSNNGRRLNQPQHF. As DNA, the CDR3 is TGTGCCAGCAGCAATAATGGGAGGAGACTAAATCAGCCCCAGCATTTT.

This chain joins TRBV5-4 and TRBJ1-1; D is ambiguous. Germline V gives CDR1 SGHNT, CDR2 YYREEE (reference sequence). The CDR3 covers 15 residues. Trimming cost V 0 bases and J 5 bases, with 14 bases left between them. CDR3 amino acids: CASSLANSGRTEAFF. The DNA of the CDR3 is TGTGCCAGCAGCTTGGCCAACTCTGGGAGGACTGAAGCTTTCTTT.

The chain uses TRBV4-1 and TRBJ1-1; no definite D call. This CDR3 region has 17 residues. CDR1 MGHRA and CDR2 YSYEKL come from the germline V gene. V lost 0 bases and J 0 bases, leaving 14 bases between the germline ends. This CDR3 reads CASSQEGKRTMNTEAFF. The CDR3 DNA reads as TGCGCCAGCAGCCAAGAGGGGAAACGGACCATGAACACTGAAGCTTTCTTT.

The chain couples TRBV28 to TRBJ2-5, with a possible D match to TRBD1 (5 bases). The CDR3 is made up of 13 amino acids. V gave up 2 bases and J gave up 2 bases, with 6 bases separating them. Per the germline V gene, CDR1 is MDHEN and CDR2 is SYDVKM. The chain's CDR3 is CASSLRQQETQYF. As DNA, the CDR3 is TGTGCCAGCAGTTTAAGACAGCAAGAGACCCAGTACTTC.

The chain couples TRBV20-1 to TRBJ1-3, with D uncertain. Per germline, CDR1 DFQATT and CDR2 SNEGSKA (reference sequence). CDR3 length equals 11 residues. V was shortened by 0 bases and J by 7 bases, with 4 bases between the two germline ends. CDR3 nucleotides: TGCAGTGCTAGAGAAAGTAACACCATATATTTT. Translating gives CSARESNTIYF.

The J gene is TRBJ1-3, the V gene TRBV23-1; 8 positions agree with TRBD1. TRBV23-1 is an ORF for which the function is uncertain. There are 15 residues in the CDR3. J gave up 4 bases and V 9 bases, and 11 bases lay outside the gene matches. The CDR3 spells CASVRGRLRGNTIYF. As DNA, the CDR3 is TGCGCCAGTGTCAGGGGGCGCTTGCGGGGAAACACCATATATTTT.

This chain uses TRBV11-2 with TRBJ2-1; possible D gene TRBD1, 5 bases. V dropped 5 bases and J dropped 8 bases, with 13 bases sitting between them. The CDR3 runs to 13 residues. The germline V gene encodes CDR1 SGHAT and CDR2 FQNNGV. The CDR3 nucleotides are TGTGCCAGCAGCACCCCAGGGATCGATGAGCAGTTCTTC. This codes for CASSTPGIDEQFF.